This T cell receptor beta chain is drawn from a study of CD8 T cells in cerebrospinal fluid in Alzheimer's disease. Study-wide context: Clonal expansion of CSF T cells was measured with plate-based and droplet-based single-cell sequencing. General study results and limits: Finding EBV-specific TCRs in cerebrospinal fluid does not show EBV causes Alzheimer's disease.

10X single-cell V(D)J and 5' gene-expression libraries profiled CSF cells. Using the 10x single-cell sequencing reads, TCRdb records one entry per CDR3 protein without DNA. The table for this sample gives 1,500 to 2,000 distinct CDR3 sequences. According to its frequency, this clonotype is medium-sized (0.01 to 0.1%). Its antigen is undetermined. Live CSF cells were sorted with a live/dead marker for droplet-based sequencing. Germline lookup yields CDR1 MDHEN and CDR2 SYDVKM. This CDR3 has 19 amino acids. The chain recombines TRBV28 with TRBJ2-1; TCRdb lists TRBD1, though no DNA is available to test this call. Sequencing was done on a sample of cerebrospinal fluid. The clonotype originates from a human donor in good health. The CDR3: CASSLRAYSGGGYYNEQFF.